This T cell receptor (beta chain) was sequenced for a study of T cell responses to AZD1222 COVID-19 vaccine. Study-level information: Pooled in the analysis were second doses at about 4 or about 12 weeks.

Sequencing used immunoSEQ multiplex PCR; TCRdb keeps in-frame clones, though not all of them. Here the sample spans 130,000 to 150,000 clones, about 91% being singletons. A word on this clone: Its antigen remains unidentified.

V was clipped by 1 base and J by 5 bases, with 9 bases between them. The germline CDR1 and CDR2 sequences are GTSNPN and SVGIG (reference sequence). CDR3 length equals 12 residues. Study-wide results and caveats: An increase in Spike-specific TCR breadth and depth was observed after two AZD1222 doses. Clonal diversity was possibly underestimated; the donors were predominantly white British and more often female. Nearly half of spike-specific TCRs reportedly target unmutated variant regions.

The chain couples TRBV30 to TRBJ2-7; possible D gene TRBD1, 6 bases. The material was peripheral blood, obtained on day 0 of AZD1222 vaccination. This TCR was sampled from an adult in good health. In nucleotides, the CDR3 is TGTGCCTGGAGTGGTGCAGGGGACGAGCAGTACTTC. Amino acids: CAWSGAGDEQYF.